These T cell receptor beta chains were read from a single sample in a study of T cell responses to AZD1222 COVID-19 vaccine. Profiled with immunoSEQ multiplex PCR; TCRdb holds only in-frame clones, not every one. The table shows about 170,000 clones, with roughly 90% occurring only once. Sample: peripheral blood, taken on day 0 of AZD1222 vaccination. These receptors were taken from an adult in good health. The CDR3 runs from the conserved cysteine through the conserved F or W. Each record gives: J gene, CDR3 length, D gene, clone size, V gene, CDR3 protein, CDR3 DNA. D genes are given only for firm matches. Clone size appears in some rows only: once, few, many, or a class for an expanded clone.

j_call: TRBJ2-7
cdr3_length: 11
d_call: -
clone_size: -
v_call: TRBV6-5
cdr3_aa: CASSYLNEQYF
cdr3_nt: TGTGCCAGCAGTTACTTAAACGAGCAGTACTTC

j_call: TRBJ1-1
cdr3_length: 15
d_call: TRBD1
clone_size: -
v_call: TRBV28
cdr3_aa: CASSSLGTVNTEAFF
cdr3_nt: TGTGCCAGCAGTTCTCTAGGGACAGTGAACACTGAAGCTTTCTTT

j_call: TRBJ2-6
cdr3_length: 20
d_call: -
clone_size: -
v_call: TRBV5-1
cdr3_aa: CASSLEGSRSPHSGANVLTF
cdr3_nt: TGCGCCAGCAGCTTGGAGGGCAGTCGATCCCCACACTCTGGGGCCAACGTCCTGACTTTC

j_call: TRBJ2-7
cdr3_length: 14
d_call: -
clone_size: -
v_call: TRBV5-1
cdr3_aa: CASSLEQPTYEQYF
cdr3_nt: TGCGCCAGCAGCTTGGAACAGCCAACCTACGAGCAGTACTTC

j_call: TRBJ2-7
cdr3_length: 12
d_call: -
clone_size: -
v_call: TRBV2
cdr3_aa: CASTKGGNEQYF
cdr3_nt: TGTGCCAGCACCAAAGGGGGAAACGAGCAGTACTTC

j_call: TRBJ1-1
cdr3_length: 14
d_call: -
clone_size: few
v_call: TRBV6-4
cdr3_aa: CASSAVHRGTEAFF
cdr3_nt: TGTGCCAGCAGTGCTGTGCATCGGGGCACTGAAGCTTTCTTT

j_call: TRBJ1-2
cdr3_length: 14
d_call: -
clone_size: -
v_call: TRBV6-5
cdr3_aa: CASSPEGSNYGYTF
cdr3_nt: TGTGCCAGCAGCCCGGAAGGGTCTAACTATGGCTACACCTTC

j_call: TRBJ1-4
cdr3_length: 14
d_call: TRBD1
clone_size: -
v_call: TRBV2
cdr3_aa: CASMDRVSREKLFF
cdr3_nt: TGTGCCAGCATGGACAGGGTATCGAGAGAGAAACTGTTTTTT

j_call: TRBJ2-3
cdr3_length: 17
d_call: TRBD2
clone_size: -
v_call: TRBV24-1
cdr3_aa: CATSDPTSGLSTDTQYF
cdr3_nt: TGTGCCACCAGTGACCCCACTAGCGGCCTTAGCACAGATACGCAGTATTTT

j_call: TRBJ2-7
cdr3_length: 11
d_call: -
clone_size: -
v_call: TRBV20-1
cdr3_aa: CSARGGIEQYF
cdr3_nt: TGCAGTGCCCGAGGGGGGATCGAGCAGTACTTC

j_call: TRBJ1-1
cdr3_length: 14
d_call: -
clone_size: once
v_call: TRBV10-3
cdr3_aa: CAISPRTDRTEAFF
cdr3_nt: TGTGCCATCAGCCCTAGGACAGATCGCACTGAAGCTTTCTTT

j_call: TRBJ2-1
cdr3_length: 19
d_call: -
clone_size: -
v_call: TRBV4-2
cdr3_aa: CASSPGPRLGSIPYNEQFF
cdr3_nt: TGTGCCAGCAGCCCCGGGCCCCGCCTAGGGTCGATCCCCTACAATGAGCAGTTCTTC

j_call: TRBJ2-7
cdr3_length: 16
d_call: TRBD1
clone_size: -
v_call: TRBV5-6
cdr3_aa: CASSYLSLDRGYEQYF
cdr3_nt: TGTGCCAGCAGCTACCTTTCCCTCGACAGGGGGTACGAGCAGTACTTC

j_call: TRBJ2-1
cdr3_length: 12
d_call: -
clone_size: -
v_call: TRBV6-2/TRBV6-3
cdr3_aa: CASSYPIYEQFF
cdr3_nt: TGTGCCAGCAGTTATCCGATATATGAGCAGTTCTTC

j_call: TRBJ1-1
cdr3_length: 13
d_call: TRBD1
clone_size: -
v_call: TRBV5-1
cdr3_aa: CASRYGQGTEAFF
cdr3_nt: TGCGCCAGCAGATACGGACAGGGCACTGAAGCTTTCTTT

j_call: TRBJ1-1
cdr3_length: 10
d_call: TRBD1
clone_size: -
v_call: TRBV20-1
cdr3_aa: CSARRGQAFF
cdr3_nt: TGCAGTGCTAGGAGGGGGCAAGCTTTCTTT

j_call: TRBJ1-3
cdr3_length: 15
d_call: -
clone_size: -
v_call: TRBV5-4
cdr3_aa: CASSFGGRSGNTIYF
cdr3_nt: TGTGCCAGCAGCTTCGGGGGGCGCTCTGGAAACACCATATATTTT

j_call: TRBJ2-3
cdr3_length: 16
d_call: -
clone_size: -
v_call: TRBV25-1
cdr3_aa: CASSEGEAGSTDTQYF
cdr3_nt: TGTGCCAGCAGTGAAGGGGAGGCGGGATCCACAGATACGCAGTATTTT

j_call: TRBJ1-6
cdr3_length: 16
d_call: TRBD1
clone_size: -
v_call: TRBV2
cdr3_aa: CASTRTGRQANSPLHF
cdr3_nt: TGTGCCAGCACAAGGACAGGGCGGCAGGCTAATTCACCCCTCCACTTT

j_call: TRBJ2-5
cdr3_length: 13
d_call: TRBD1
clone_size: -
v_call: TRBV18
cdr3_aa: CASSKGQEETQYF
cdr3_nt: TGTGCCAGCTCTAAAGGACAGGAGGAGACCCAGTACTTC

j_call: TRBJ2-3
cdr3_length: 14
d_call: -
clone_size: -
v_call: TRBV10-1
cdr3_aa: CASSEKRLDGTQYF
cdr3_nt: TGCGCCAGCAGTGAAAAGCGTTTGGACGGTACGCAGTATTTT

j_call: TRBJ2-7
cdr3_length: 15
d_call: -
clone_size: -
v_call: TRBV5-1
cdr3_aa: CASSLEGGLSYEQYF
cdr3_nt: TGCGCCAGCAGCTTGGAAGGGGGGCTTTCCTACGAGCAGTACTTC

j_call: TRBJ2-3
cdr3_length: 18
d_call: -
clone_size: -
v_call: TRBV7-2
cdr3_aa: CASSLAFGLARGTDTQYF
cdr3_nt: TGTGCCAGCAGCTTAGCGTTTGGATTAGCTAGGGGGACAGATACGCAGTATTTT

j_call: TRBJ2-5
cdr3_length: 16
d_call: TRBD2
clone_size: -
v_call: TRBV3-1/TRBV3-2
cdr3_aa: CASRLLAGGSQETQYF
cdr3_nt: TGTGCCAGCAGACTCCTAGCGGGGGGGTCCCAAGAGACCCAGTACTTC

j_call: TRBJ1-1
cdr3_length: 13
d_call: TRBD1
clone_size: -
v_call: TRBV10-3
cdr3_aa: CAISGQGKTEAFF
cdr3_nt: TGTGCCATCAGCGGACAGGGTAAAACTGAAGCTTTCTTT

j_call: TRBJ1-6
cdr3_length: 15
d_call: -
clone_size: -
v_call: TRBV30
cdr3_aa: CAWKGRSSYNSPLHF
cdr3_nt: TGTGCCTGGAAAGGGCGAAGCTCCTATAATTCACCCCTCCACTTT

j_call: TRBJ1-3
cdr3_length: 15
d_call: TRBD1
clone_size: once
v_call: TRBV2
cdr3_aa: CASRITGARGNTIYF
cdr3_nt: TGTGCCAGCAGGATCACAGGGGCGCGGGGAAACACCATATATTTT

j_call: TRBJ1-6
cdr3_length: 14
d_call: -
clone_size: -
v_call: TRBV2
cdr3_aa: CASSLTGYNSPLHF
cdr3_nt: TGTGCCAGCAGCCTGACAGGTTATAATTCACCCCTCCACTTT

j_call: TRBJ2-4
cdr3_length: 14
d_call: TRBD1
clone_size: -
v_call: TRBV6-5
cdr3_aa: CASTGDRTLNIQYF
cdr3_nt: TGTGCCAGCACCGGGGACAGGACTTTAAACATTCAGTACTTC

j_call: TRBJ1-6
cdr3_length: 16
d_call: -
clone_size: -
v_call: TRBV7-3
cdr3_aa: CASSLGGGFYNSPLHF
cdr3_nt: TGTGCCAGCAGCTTAGGTGGAGGGTTCTATAATTCACCCCTCCACTTT

j_call: TRBJ1-2
cdr3_length: 15
d_call: -
clone_size: -
v_call: TRBV3-1/TRBV3-2
cdr3_aa: CASSPQARSRIGYTF
cdr3_nt: TGTGCCAGCAGCCCCCAGGCACGGAGCCGAATAGGCTACACCTTC

j_call: TRBJ1-1
cdr3_length: 14
d_call: TRBD1
clone_size: -
v_call: TRBV5-1
cdr3_aa: CASRRDRGGTEAFF
cdr3_nt: TGCGCCAGCAGGCGGGACAGGGGGGGCACTGAAGCTTTCTTT

j_call: TRBJ2-3
cdr3_length: 13
d_call: TRBD1
clone_size: -
v_call: TRBV5-1
cdr3_aa: CASSLGGADTQYF
cdr3_nt: TGCGCCAGCAGCTTAGGGGGCGCAGATACGCAGTATTTT

j_call: TRBJ1-1
cdr3_length: 12
d_call: -
clone_size: -
v_call: TRBV6-6
cdr3_aa: CASSTRDTEAFF
cdr3_nt: TGTGCCAGCAGTACCCGAGACACTGAAGCTTTCTTT

j_call: TRBJ2-1
cdr3_length: 15
d_call: TRBD1
clone_size: -
v_call: TRBV5-1
cdr3_aa: CASSVDRAPYNEQFF
cdr3_nt: TGCGCCAGCAGCGTGGACAGGGCCCCCTACAATGAGCAGTTCTTC